The 8 T cell receptor beta chains reported below all come from one sample, sequenced in a study of blood T cell repertoires in COVID-19. Sequencing was performed with immunoSEQ multiplex PCR; in TCRdb, only in-frame clones are kept and a portion is missing. Of tens of thousands of clones listed, 85% to 90% are singletons. Sequencing was done on a sample of peripheral blood. The receptors were gathered from a man at least 80 years old with active COVID-19.

The chain has TRBV7-2 and TRBJ2-3; 9 nucleotides match TRBD2. The J segment lost 0 bases and the V segment lost 3 bases, leaving 7 bases of the junction unmatched. The germline V gene encodes CDR1 SGHTA and CDR2 FQGNSA. The CDR3 sequence is 17 residues long. The CDR3 bases are TGTGCCAGCAGCTTTTTTATAGCGGGAGCTAGCACAGATACGCAGTATTTT. Translation: CASSFFIAGASTDTQYF. The full variable domain, with the rest looked up from reference TRBV7-2 and TRBJ2-3, is GAGVSQSPSNKVTEKGKDVELRCDPISGHTALYWYRQSLGQGLEFLIYFQGNSAPDKSGLPSDRFSAERTGGSVSTLTIQRTQQEDSAVYLCASSFFIAGASTDTQYFGPGTRLTVL.

The chain recombines TRBV6-5 with TRBJ2-7, with unresolved D. CDR1 is MNHEY and CDR2 is SVGAGI in the germline V gene. Trimming took 7 bases from V and 3 from J, leaving 16 bases between them. This CDR3 spans 14 amino acids. CDR3 region: CASKSRLTLYEQYF. The CDR3 nucleotides are TGTGCCAGCAAGAGTCGATTAACTCTCTACGAGCAGTACTTC.

This clone appeared once. This chain connects TRBV18 to TRBJ1-4; D is perhaps TRBD1 (6 bases). The CDR3 has 17 residues. The V and J ends lost 3 bases and 0 bases respectively, with 14 bases between them. Germline V gene data show CDR1 as KGHSH and CDR2 as LQKENI. The chain's CDR3 is CASSPPKQGATNEKLFF. The CDR3 DNA reads as TGTGCCAGCTCACCTCCCAAACAGGGTGCAACTAATGAAAAACTGTTTTTT.

About this clone itself: One junction end disagrees with the germline gene, perhaps due to a read error. The chain links TRBV12-3 or TRBV12-4 to TRBJ2-7; perhaps TRBD1 as D (6 bases). The CDR3 sequence is 10 residues long. The CDR3 bases are TGTGCCAGCAGCCACAGGGCCCCTTGCTTC. Translating it yields CASSHRAPCF.

This chain uses TRBV19 with TRBJ1-2, with D tentatively TRBD1 (5 bases). CDR1 is LNHDA and CDR2 is SQIVND in the germline V gene (reference sequence). The CDR3 runs to 15 residues. Trimming left V 5 bases short and J 3 bases short, with 16 bases between. As DNA, the CDR3 is TGTGCCAGTAGTGCCGTCCCGCCAGGGCACTATGGCTACACCTTC. This codes for CASSAVPPGHYGYTF.

The rearrangement links TRBV10-3 to TRBJ2-7; TRBD1 aligns across 7 bases. J was trimmed by 2 bases and V by 4 bases; bases with no gene match: 5. Per germline, CDR1 ENHRY and CDR2 SYGVKD. The CDR3 is 14 residues long. The CDR3, as DNA: TGTGCCATCAGTGCGGGACAGCCAACCTACGAGCAGTACTTC. This codes for CAISAGQPTYEQYF.

CDR3 residues: CASSPPGQAPRETQYF. In DNA form, the CDR3 reads TGTGCCAGCAGCCCGCCTGGACAGGCCCCAAGGGAGACCCAGTACTTC. The chain has TRBV11-2 and TRBJ2-5, with TRBD1 identical over 7 bases. The ends lost 5 bases at V and 5 bases at J; junction bases unmatched: 14. Germline loops: CDR1 SGHAT, CDR2 FQNNGV. The CDR3 has 16 residues. The whole variable domain, filled in from reference TRBV11-2 and TRBJ2-5, reads EAGVAQSPRYKIIEKRQSVAFWCNPISGHATLYWYQQILGQGPKLLIQFQNNGVVDDSQLPKDRFSAERLKGVDSTLKIQPAKLEDSAVYLCASSPPGQAPRETQYFGPGTRLLVL.

The sample holds a few counts of this clone. This chain connects TRBV11-2 to TRBJ2-7; D gene ambiguous. From germline, CDR1 is SGHAT and CDR2 FQNNGV. The V end was cut by 7 bases, the J end by 3 bases, with 10 bases between. This CDR3 is 12 amino acids long. CDR3 in amino acids: CASTRTRYEQYF. CDR3 sequence (DNA): TGTGCCAGCACCCGTACACGCTACGAGCAGTACTTC.